Included here is one T cell receptor beta chain sequence, with context. The antigen is not known. Germline V gives CDR1 SNHLY, CDR2 FYNNEI. V lost 7 bases and J 0 bases, leaving 7 bases between the germline ends. The CDR3 totals 14 residues. The data belong to a study of shared clonotypes between healthy human individuals. For each subset, genomic DNA was distributed in equal portions over several immunoSEQ plates. Sequencing used immunoSEQ multiplex PCR; TCRdb keeps in-frame clones, though not all of them. The sample shows about 2.4 million clones, 80% to 95% of them seen only once. Study findings and constraints: Naive CD4 clonotype sharing across a handful of donors was about 5%. Blood was the only sampled material, and tissue repertoires likely differ.

The chain uses TRBV2 and TRBJ2-6; D gene unclear. This TCR was sampled from a young man in good health. Some clones in this sample may be carry-over from other donors' samples. The sequenced sample consisted of naive CD4+ T cells from PBMCs. Described subset: CD45RA+ positively selected. The CDR3 region has the DNA TGTGCCAGCATAGCCTCCTCTGGGGCCAACGTCCTGACTTTC. Protein: CASIASSGANVLTF.